This TCR beta chain was found in a study of blood T cell repertoires in COVID-19. Looking at the study overall: The United States, Italy and Spain provided the acute and convalescent COVID-19 samples. The cDNA or gDNA used as material had been derived from T cells, B-cell-depleted T cells, or PBMCs.

Original data processing: Using reference gene primer amplification, nucleated cell counts were estimated. Using immunoSEQ multiplex PCR, the repertoire was profiled, and TCRdb retains in-frame clones only, with some absent. The V and J calls and clone size are taken from that table; D and trimming were inferred from the DNA. The sample contains under 300,000 clones, about nine tenths of which appear only once. This CDR3 region has 15 residues. CDR1 is MNHEY and CDR2 is SMNVEV in the germline V gene (reference sequence). The trim removed 7 bases at V and 7 bases at J, leaving 13 bases unmatched. This clone was detected a few times.

The sequence was collected from a man in his sixties with acute or convalescent COVID-19. The sample was peripheral blood. The chain employs TRBV27 and TRBJ1-2; 9 bases align to TRBD1. This CDR3 is CASKRDRVVWRGYTF. CDR3 nucleotides: TGTGCCAGCAAGCGGGACAGGGTAGTTTGGCGTGGCTACACCTTC.